The clone carrying this TCR beta chain was seen at least ten times. Antigen unknown. These data originate in a study of blood T cells in healthy people across ages. Sample-barcoded 5' priming and a J-beta primer mix drove a second PCR of roughly 6 to 12 cycles. Unique molecular identifiers of 12 random nucleotides labeled each cDNA. All samples gave at least 2.5 million CDR3-containing paired-end reads. TCRdb called the 5' RACE reads again in MiXCR, with one record for every CDR3 protein. This sample has some 900,000 distinct CDR3 sequences; 29% occur once, and the top ten carry roughly 17%. The germline CDR1 and CDR2 sequences are MNHEY and SVGEGT. The CDR3 length is 14 residues. Between the trimmed V and J ends, which lost 6 bases and 5 bases, there was a span of 17 bases. Study-wide results and caveats: Samples with more naive T cells showed higher observed beta diversity. Naive CD4+ cell counts and diversity both ran higher in long-lived than in aged donors.

The chain employs TRBV6-2 or TRBV6-3 and TRBJ2-7; D is undetermined. The specimen sequenced was blood. This clonotype originated in a woman of 80 years or more in good health. CDR3 nucleotides: TGTGCCAGCAGCCTAACCAGTGTGAGTCACGAGCAGTACTTC. It translates to CASSLTSVSHEQYF.